Presented here are 24 T cell receptor beta chains from one specimen sequenced in a study of blood T cell repertoires in COVID-19 (dated by TCRdb to the early 2020s). The library relied on the immunoSEQ multiplex PCR assay. This is the immuneACCESS table as TCRdb keeps it, with only in-frame sequences that have V and J called. A part of the clones is gone; compared with another copy, unresolved V genes explain less than half, and the rest is unexplained. The sample table lists around 100,000 clones, roughly 90% of them with a count of one. 3.5% to 4% of the sample rests with the top ten. The specimen was peripheral blood. The receptors were sampled from a woman in her fifties or sixties with acute or convalescent COVID-19.

The V and J genes are TRBV29-1 and TRBJ1-2; no definite D call. The germline gives CDR1 SQVTM, CDR2 ANQGSEA. The CDR3 is made up of 11 amino acids. The germline V and J ends were trimmed by 7 bases and 7 bases, with 13 bases remaining between them. CDR3 bases: TGCAGCGCCCAGCGGGGTATTGGCTACACCTTC. Encoded protein: CSAQRGIGYTF.

V is TRBV11-2 and J is TRBJ2-1; 7 bases line up with TRBD2. The germline CDR1 and CDR2 sequences are SGHAT and FQNNGV. J was trimmed by 2 bases and V by 6 bases; bases with no gene match: 10. CDR3 size: 16 residues. CDR3 nucleotide sequence: TGTGCCAGCAGGGATTATGGGGGGGTTCCCTACAATGAGCAGTTCTTC. It translates to CASRDYGGVPYNEQFF.

Here the CDR3 reads CASSLDPTGMGSYNSPLHF. The CDR3, as DNA: TGCGCCAGCAGCTTGGACCCGACAGGGATGGGCTCCTATAATTCACCCCTCCACTTT. The chain carries TRBV5-1 and TRBJ1-6; 7 bases are a match to TRBD1. The V segment lost 0 bases and the J segment 0 bases; nucleotides outside the gene matches: 9. This CDR3 comprises 19 residues. CDR1 is SGHRS and CDR2 is YFSETQ in the germline V gene.

The CDR3 loop reads CSVDRDRDPVSYNEQFF. CDR3 nucleotides: TGCAGCGTGGACCGGGACAGGGACCCTGTATCCTACAATGAGCAGTTCTTC. This chain joins TRBV29-1 and TRBJ2-1; 9 nucleotides match TRBD1. Germline V CDR1 and CDR2: SQVTM, ANQGSEA. J lost 1 base, V lost 6 bases, and 13 bases had no gene match. This CDR3 is 17 amino acids long.

Points on this clone: Compared with germline, one end of the junction differs, possibly owing to a read error. The chain is built from TRBV5-1 and TRBJ2-1, with a possible D match to TRBD2 (5 bases). The CDR3 extends over 14 amino acids. Germline V gene data show CDR1 as SGHRS and CDR2 as YFSETQ. In DNA, the CDR3 is TGCGCCAGCAGCTCTTCTAGCTCCAACAATGAGCAGTTCTTC. It encodes CASSSSSSNNEQFF.

This chain uses TRBV29-1 with TRBJ1-3, with TRBD1 identical over 9 bases. The CDR3 spans 13 residues. V dropped 7 bases and J dropped 8; count of bases not matched to a gene: 9. Germline loops: CDR1 SQVTM, CDR2 ANQGSEA. CDR3 nucleotide sequence: TGCAGCGCCCAGGGACAGGGCCGCGACACCATATATTTT. Protein: CSAQGQGRDTIYF.

This clone occurred once. The V gene is TRBV7-9, the J gene TRBJ2-3, with 8 bases identical to TRBD2. Germline-derived CDR1 and CDR2 are SEHNR and FQNEAQ (reference sequence). The CDR3 spans 14 residues. V shed 6 bases and J 3 bases; nucleotides not matched to a gene: 5. In DNA, the CDR3 is TGTGCCAGCAGTTATGGACTAGCTACAGATACGCAGTATTTT. Translating it yields CASSYGLATDTQYF.

The chain is built from TRBV25-1 and TRBJ1-5, with D possibly TRBD1 on 6 matching bases. The CDR3 contains 14 residues. With 5 bases removed from V and 5 bases from J, the gap between germline ends came to 13 bases. Per germline, CDR1 MGHDK and CDR2 SYGVNS. The CDR3 region has the DNA TGTGCCAGCAGTAAAAGGGACAACCATCAGCCCCAGCATTTT. Its protein product is CASSKRDNHQPQHF.

The chain uses TRBV28 and TRBJ2-1; D is undetermined. Germline CDR1 reads MDHEN; CDR2 reads SYDVKM. V was trimmed by 7 bases and J by 4 bases, leaving 5 bases between them. The CDR3 covers 11 residues. CDR3 coding DNA: TGTGCCAGCATAATGTACAATGAGCAGTTCTTC. Translated: CASIMYNEQFF.

V gene TRBV27 combines with J gene TRBJ2-1; a weak D match, TRBD2 (6 bases). The germline V and J ends were trimmed by 4 bases and 4 bases, with 14 bases remaining between them. The germline V gene has CDR1 MNHEY and CDR2 SMNVEV (reference sequence). CDR3 length: 15 amino acids. CDR3 DNA: TGTGCCAGCAGTTCCGCGACTAGTCCTTACAATGAGCAGTTCTTC. It encodes CASSSATSPYNEQFF.

The V and J genes are TRBV6-5 and TRBJ1-1; D is possibly TRBD1 (5 bases). Trimming shortened V by 0 bases and J by 0 bases, and 5 bases separated the two germline ends. The CDR3 covers 14 residues. In germline, CDR1 is MNHEY, CDR2 SVGAGI. The DNA for the CDR3 is TGTGCCAGCAGTTACTCGGACATGAACACTGAAGCTTTCTTT. This translates into CASSYSDMNTEAFF.

A single count supports this clone. The CDR3, as DNA: TGCAGTGCTAGTATCCCAGGGGAAAAGGGGGCTTTCTTT. This gives the protein CSASIPGEKGAFF. The rearrangement links TRBV20-1 to TRBJ1-1; possibly TRBD1 for D (6 bases). V was cut by 3 bases and J by 11 bases, with 19 bases left in between. Germline CDR1 and CDR2: DFQATT and SNEGSKA (reference sequence). This CDR3 spans 13 amino acids.

This CDR3 is CASSQVLRNYGYTF. The CDR3 DNA sequence: TGTGCCAGCAGCCAAGTACTCCGTAACTATGGCTACACCTTC. The rearrangement uses TRBV3-1 (or the pseudogene TRBV3-2) and TRBJ1-2; the D is unclear. The germline gives CDR1 LGHDT, CDR2 YNNKEL (reference sequence). Deletions cut 1 base from V and 1 base from J, with 7 bases between. The CDR3 covers 14 residues.

This chain connects TRBV5-4 to TRBJ1-1, with TRBD1 matching over 7 bases. V lost 3 bases and J lost 0; bases outside the gene matches: 5. This CDR3 comprises 15 residues. Germline values: CDR1 SGHNT, CDR2 YYREEE (reference sequence). The CDR3 bases are TGTGCCAGCAGCTCCACCGGGACAGTGAACACTGAAGCTTTCTTT. Translated: CASSSTGTVNTEAFF.

The chain is built from TRBV7-3 and TRBJ2-1; D not resolved. Trimming pared 0 bases from V and 6 bases from J, leaving 12 bases between. Germline values: CDR1 SGHTA, CDR2 FQGTGA. CDR3 length: 15 amino acids. CDR3: CASSLTASRSNEQFF. CDR3 coding DNA: TGTGCCAGCAGCTTAACGGCTAGTCGCAGCAATGAGCAGTTCTTC.

This chain links TRBV5-6 with TRBJ1-2, with a possible D match to TRBD1 (5 bases). Trimming shortened V by 4 bases and J by 4 bases, and 11 bases separated the two germline ends. This CDR3 spans 13 amino acids. Germline CDR1 is SGHDT and CDR2 is YYEEEE. The DNA for the CDR3 is TGTGCCAGCAGCCAGGACATAGCCTATGGCTACACCTTC. Protein sequence: CASSQDIAYGYTF.

The chain joins TRBV7-9 to TRBJ2-3, with 11 bases aligning to TRBD2. The germline V gene encodes CDR1 SEHNR and CDR2 FQNEAQ (reference sequence). V was clipped by 8 bases and J by 3 bases; unmatched bases: 1. The CDR3 is 13 residues long. CDR3 nucleotides: TGTGCCAGCGGGACTAGCGGAACAGATACGCAGTATTTT. Amino acid sequence: CASGTSGTDTQYF.

The rearrangement joins TRBV5-6 to TRBJ2-3; D possibly corresponds to TRBD1 (5 bases). There are 15 residues in the CDR3. In germline, CDR1 is SGHDT, CDR2 YYEEEE. V was shortened by 1 base and J by 4 bases, with 13 bases between the two germline ends. The CDR3 coding sequence is TGTGCCAGCAGCTTGATGGTCCAGGGCGCAGATACGCAGTATTTT. It is translated as CASSLMVQGADTQYF.

The CDR3 loop is CASSSPSIQHTEAFF. The CDR3 nucleotides are TGTGCCAGCAGCTCCCCCTCGATACAGCACACTGAAGCTTTCTTT. The chain links TRBV5-4 to TRBJ1-1; D call uncertain. The CDR3 contains 15 residues. CDR1 and CDR2 from the germline V gene are SGHNT and YYREEE (reference sequence). Deletions cut 3 bases from V and 3 bases from J, with 15 bases between.

This chain joins TRBV15 and TRBJ1-1; D uncertain. The V gene's germline CDR1 is LNHNV and CDR2 YYDKDF (reference sequence). The CDR3 consists of 13 residues. V lost 5 bases and J lost 2, with 9 bases in between. CDR3 in amino acids: CATSPSGNTEAFF. As DNA, the CDR3 is TGTGCCACCAGCCCCTCAGGAAACACTGAAGCTTTCTTT.

The genes are TRBV18 and TRBJ1-2, with D possibly matching TRBD1 (5 bases). The V gene's germline CDR1 is KGHSH and CDR2 LQKENI. CDR3 length: 16 residues. Trimming pared 2 bases from V and 3 bases from J, leaving 16 bases between. The CDR3 sequence: CASSPSTVIVDYGYTF. In nucleotides, the CDR3 is TGTGCCAGCTCACCATCGACAGTTATTGTCGACTATGGCTACACCTTC.

V usage is TRBV20-1 and J usage is TRBJ2-1, with 8 positions matching TRBD1. V trimming: 3 bases; J trimming: 0 bases; junction bases outside the gene matches: 7. This CDR3 has 16 amino acids. Germline CDR1 and CDR2: DFQATT and SNEGSKA (reference sequence). In nucleotides, the CDR3 is TGCAGTGCTAGTCAGGGGGCCCGTCTCTCCTACAATGAGCAGTTCTTC. It translates to CSASQGARLSYNEQFF.

This clone occurred a few times. The V gene is TRBV6-1, the J gene TRBJ1-2; 7 nucleotides match TRBD1. There are 15 residues in the CDR3. The germline gives CDR1 MNHNS, CDR2 SASEGT. Trimming took 1 base from V and 8 from J; bases not matched to a gene: 10. The CDR3 loop is CASSEEPGGRRGYTF. In nucleotides, the CDR3 is TGTGCCAGCAGTGAAGAGCCAGGGGGAAGGAGAGGCTACACCTTC.

This rearrangement joins TRBV5-6 to TRBJ1-2, with D maybe TRBD1 (6 bases). The V gene's germline CDR1 is SGHDT and CDR2 YYEEEE. Trimming removed 4 bases from V and 1 base from J, with 17 bases in between. The CDR3 is 16 residues long. Written as DNA, the CDR3 is TGTGCCAGCAGCCCGTTTCGACAGGAGGTTAACTATGGCTACACCTTC. Protein product: CASSPFRQEVNYGYTF.